This entry lists 9 T cell receptor beta chains sequenced from one sample in a study of CXCR3-negative and CXCR3-positive naive CD8 T cells. The libraries of TRB cDNA were prepared using 5' RACE with UMI labels. One entry per CDR3 protein, without DNA, is what TCRdb gives after re-calling the 5' RACE reads. Recorded for this sample: about 40,000 distinct CDR3 sequences. Sequenced material: memory CD8+ T cells from blood. These receptor sequences come from a human donor in good health. Some clones in this sample may be carry-over from other donors' samples.

The chain employs TRBV29-1 and TRBJ2-1. The germline gives CDR1 SQVTM, CDR2 ANQGSEA. CDR3 length: 14 amino acids. The CDR3 loop reads CSVERQTSYNEQFF.

This sequence joins TRBV6-5 and TRBJ1-4; the TRBD1 assignment by TCRdb is unverifiable without DNA. Germline-derived CDR1 and CDR2 are MNHEY and SVGAGI. The CDR3 has 15 amino acids. CDR3: CASSHPGEGGEKLFF.

This sequence joins TRBV14 and TRBJ2-7. Germline CDR1 SGHDN, CDR2 FVKESK. This CDR3 contains 13 residues. The CDR3 sequence is CASSQGLSYEQYF.

This rearrangement joins TRBV6-5 to TRBJ2-2. The CDR3 totals 14 residues. CDR1 and CDR2 (germline): MNHEY, SVGAGI. The chain's CDR3 is CASSYSSSAGELFF.

The V call is TRBV4-2, the J call TRBJ2-1; TCRdb picks TRBD2, but there is no DNA to check that call. This CDR3 has 15 amino acids. Germline CDR1 and CDR2: LGHNA and YNFKEQ. CDR3 residues: CASSPLAGGRNEQFF.

The J gene is TRBJ2-4, the V gene TRBV12-2; the TRBD1 assignment by TCRdb is unverifiable without DNA. TRBV12-2 is recorded as a pseudogene. The CDR3 totals 16 residues. CDR3 region: CASRLTPGAIENIQYF.

V is TRBV6-5 and J is TRBJ1-1; TCRdb selects TRBD1, and the lack of DNA leaves this call unchecked. This CDR3 region has 14 residues. Germline assignment: CDR1 MNHEY and CDR2 SVGAGI. The chain's CDR3 is CASSYEGLNTEAFF.

The chain joins TRBV20-1 to TRBJ2-5; TCRdb outputs TRBD2, but without DNA this stays unchecked. The CDR3 runs 17 residues. Germline V gene data show CDR1 as DFQATT and CDR2 as SNEGSKA (reference sequence). The CDR3 sequence: CSARILGDTAGQETQYF.

The chain combines TRBV7-9 with TRBJ2-1; TCRdb's D gene call, TRBD1, goes unchecked for lack of DNA. This CDR3 spans 13 amino acids. Germline V gene sequence: CDR1 SEHNR, CDR2 FQNEAQ (reference sequence). This CDR3 reads CASSRDGYNEQFF.